The 25 T cell receptor beta chains reported below all come from one sample, sequenced in a study of blood T cells in healthy people across ages. Primed by a sample-barcoded 5' primer and a J-beta primer mix, a second PCR proceeded for 7 to 11 cycles. One entry per CDR3 protein, called by TCRdb with MiXCR from the 5' RACE reads. The table lists about 800,000 distinct CDR3 sequences, 46% of them singletons. Sequenced: blood. The source is an elderly man in good health.

This rearrangement joins TRBV9 to TRBJ1-3; 9 bases align to TRBD1. V lost 1 base to trimming and J lost 2 bases; unmatched junction nucleotides: 4. The CDR3 runs to 16 residues. Looked up from germline, CDR1 is SGDLS and CDR2 is YYNGEE. The CDR3 loop is CASSVTDRGPGNTIYF. CDR3 nucleotides: TGTGCCAGCAGCGTAACGGACAGGGGACCTGGAAACACCATATATTTT.

In DNA, the CDR3 is TGCAGTGCTAGACCCAGGGGAACAGCCCCAGATACGCAGTATTTT. Amino acid sequence: CSARPRGTAPDTQYF. The chain uses TRBV20-1 and TRBJ2-3, with D possibly being TRBD1 (6 bases). V lost 2 bases to trimming and J lost 4 bases, with 16 bases between them. The CDR3 sequence is 15 residues long. Germline V CDR1 and CDR2: DFQATT, SNEGSKA (reference sequence).

This clonotype is a singleton in its sample. The chain has TRBV21-1 and TRBJ1-5; the table assigns TRBD1, which was not confirmed against the DNA. TRBV21-1 is described as a pseudogene. The CDR3 spans 16 residues. CDR3 nucleotide sequence: TGTGCCAGCAGCAACTCCGGACACCTTTTCAATCAGCCCCAGCATTTT. Its protein is CASSNSGHLFNQPQHF.

This clonotype was observed once. The chain combines TRBV2 with TRBJ2-2; D is possibly TRBD1 (6 bases). With 7 bases removed from V and 5 bases from J, the gap between germline ends came to 14 bases. The CDR3 spans 14 residues. From germline, CDR1 is SNHLY and CDR2 FYNNEI. CDR3: CASMRTGNTGELFF. The CDR3 nucleotides are TGTGCCAGCATGAGAACAGGGAATACCGGGGAGCTGTTTTTT.

This clonotype has more than one count but fewer than ten. The rearrangement links TRBV6-6 to TRBJ2-3; D might be TRBD2 (6 bases). In germline, CDR1 is MNHNY, CDR2 SVGAGI (reference sequence). The CDR3 contains 15 residues. Trimming shortened V by 6 bases and J by 3 bases, and 16 bases separated the two germline ends. CDR3 residues: CASSGGVGRTDTQYF. The CDR3 DNA is TGTGCCAGCAGCGGGGGAGTAGGGCGGACAGATACGCAGTATTTT.

This clonotype was observed a handful of times. The chain couples TRBV7-9 to TRBJ2-7, with 13 bases aligning to TRBD2. Germline V gives CDR1 SEHNR, CDR2 FQNEAQ (reference sequence). V trimming: 3 bases; J trimming: 7 bases; junction bases outside the gene matches: 3. The CDR3 consists of 14 residues. CDR3 nucleotide sequence: TGTGCCAGCAGCTTTGGACTAGCGGGAGATGAGCAGTACTTC. It yields the protein CASSFGLAGDEQYF. The full variable domain, with the rest looked up from reference TRBV7-9 and TRBJ2-7, is DTGVSQNPRHKITKRGQNVTFRCDPISEHNRLYWYRQTLGQGPEFLTYFQNEAQLEKSRLLSDRFSAERPKGSFSTLEIQRTEQGDSAMYLCASSFGLAGDEQYFGPGTRLTVT.

This clonotype came up a few times. V and J are TRBV5-1 and TRBJ2-7, with D possibly matching TRBD1 (8 bases). The V gene lost 4 bases and the J gene lost 5 bases, with 25 bases spanning the gap. Germline V lookup: CDR1 SGHRS, CDR2 YFSETQ. The CDR3 has 17 residues. The CDR3 DNA reads as TGCGCCAGCAGCCCAGGACAGGGTCCAGCGGGACTCAACGAGCAGTACTTC. Translation gives CASSPGQGPAGLNEQYF.

The J gene is TRBJ2-4, the V gene TRBV15, with D perhaps matching TRBD2 (5 bases). The J call is doubtful: the DNA matches TRBJ2-5 better. CDR1 LNHNV and CDR2 YYDKDF come from the germline V gene (reference sequence). The CDR3 contains 15 residues. The CDR3 nucleotides read TGTGCCACCAGCAAGCCTTTGGGAGCGCAAGAGACCCAGTACTTC. The encoded protein is CATSKPLGAQETQYF.

V gene TRBV7-6 combines with J gene TRBJ2-1; tentatively, D is TRBD1 or TRBD2 (5 bases each). Trimming removed 3 bases at V and 2 bases at J, with 17 bases between. This CDR3 region has 17 residues. Germline assignment: CDR1 SGHVS and CDR2 FNYEAQ. The CDR3 nucleotides read TGTGCCAGCAGCTTGGGACGAATTGGCCCTCCCTACAATGAGCAGTTCTTC. It specifies CASSLGRIGPPYNEQFF. The full variable domain, completed using reference TRBV7-6 and TRBJ2-1, is GAGVSQSPRYKVTKRGQDVALRCDPISGHVSLYWYRQALGQGPEFLTYFNYEAQQDKSGLPNDRFSAERPEGSISTLTIQRTEQRDSAMYRCASSLGRIGPPYNEQFFGPGTRLTVL.

This chain connects TRBV4-2 to TRBJ2-1; TRBD2 is a possible D gene (6 bases). The CDR3 loop spans 15 amino acids. Germline CDR1 LGHNA, CDR2 YNFKEQ. The ends were cut back, 1 base at V and 4 bases at J, with 11 bases in the middle. The CDR3 loop reads CASSQVDREYNEQFF. The CDR3 region has the DNA TGTGCCAGCAGCCAAGTTGATCGGGAGTACAATGAGCAGTTCTTC.

The sample holds a few counts of this clonotype. The chain uses TRBV7-3 and TRBJ2-7; the D is unclear. V lost 3 bases to trimming and J lost 0 bases, with 9 bases between them. Germline V gene sequence: CDR1 SGHTA, CDR2 FQGTGA. This CDR3 is 14 amino acids long. The CDR3 sequence is CASSFMPSSYEQYF. CDR3 DNA: TGTGCCAGCAGCTTTATGCCGAGCTCCTACGAGCAGTACTTC.

This chain joins TRBV9 and TRBJ2-1; D gene ambiguous. Per the germline V gene, CDR1 is SGDLS and CDR2 is YYNGEE. This CDR3 comprises 17 residues. V lost 0 bases, J lost 8 bases, and 21 bases lay in between. The CDR3 region is CASSVGQGGTFSDEQFF. In DNA, the CDR3 is TGTGCCAGCAGCGTAGGACAAGGCGGCACATTTTCGGATGAGCAGTTCTTC.

V usage is TRBV7-2 and J usage is TRBJ2-5; D perhaps matches TRBD2 (5 bases). The CDR3 is made up of 16 amino acids. Germline V lookup: CDR1 SGHTA, CDR2 FQGNSA. V dropped 1 base and J dropped 0 bases, with 12 bases sitting between them. This CDR3 is CASSLGLGSYQETQYF. Here the CDR3 DNA reads TGTGCCAGCAGCTTAGGGCTGGGGAGTTACCAAGAGACCCAGTACTTC.

The chain employs TRBV27 and TRBJ2-5; the match to TRBD2 covers 9 bases. The J segment lost 7 bases and the V segment lost 1 base, leaving 7 bases of the junction unmatched. Germline CDR1 MNHEY, CDR2 SMNVEV (reference sequence). CDR3 size: 15 residues. CDR3 nucleotide sequence: TGTGCCAGCAGTTTATTTTCTAGCGGGACGGCGACCCAGTACTTC. As protein: CASSLFSSGTATQYF.

This clonotype was observed a single time. The chain is built from TRBV6-5 and TRBJ2-2; a weak D match, TRBD2 (5 bases). The CDR3 extends over 16 amino acids. Looked up from germline, CDR1 is MNHEY and CDR2 is SVGAGI. Trimming removed 9 bases at V and 0 bases at J, with 17 bases between. This CDR3 is CASFSRVVANTGELFF. DNA for the CDR3: TGTGCCAGTTTCTCGCGGGTAGTCGCGAACACCGGGGAGCTGTTTTTT.

V gene TRBV12-3 or TRBV12-4 combines with J gene TRBJ1-1; 10 nucleotides agree with TRBD1. V dropped 1 base and J dropped 7; count of bases not matched to a gene: 6. The CDR3 length is 15 residues. In DNA form, the CDR3 reads TGTGCCAGCAGTTTAGGGGGACAGGGGAGGAATGAAGCTTTCTTT. This encodes CASSLGGQGRNEAFF.

V and J are TRBV4-2 and TRBJ2-7; 8 nucleotides match TRBD2. The germline V gene encodes CDR1 LGHNA and CDR2 YNFKEQ. The CDR3 loop spans 18 amino acids. V was clipped by 0 bases and J by 3 bases; unmatched bases: 13. CDR3 coding DNA: TGTGCCAGCAGCCAAGATCCCCCCTCTAGCGGGCCCTACTACGAGCAGTACTTC. The encoded protein is CASSQDPPSSGPYYEQYF.

The sample holds a few counts of this clonotype. This rearrangement joins TRBV18 to TRBJ1-1; the match to TRBD1 covers 8 bases. V lost 0 bases and J lost 5; bases outside the gene matches: 8. The length of the CDR3 is 16 residues. Germline CDR1 reads KGHSH; CDR2 reads LQKENI. In nucleotides, the CDR3 is TGTGCCAGCTCACCACCCGGCGCAGGGGGCTCGACTGAAGCTTTCTTT. This gives the protein CASSPPGAGGSTEAFF.

The J gene is TRBJ2-1, the V gene TRBV29-1; 8 bases align to TRBD1. There are 13 residues in the CDR3. From germline, CDR1 is SQVTM and CDR2 ANQGSEA. DNA of the CDR3: TGCACCACCGGGACAGGACCTTACAATGAGCAGTTCTTC. It yields the protein CTTGTGPYNEQFF.

The chain links TRBV7-9 to TRBJ2-1; 7 nucleotides match TRBD2. CDR1 SEHNR and CDR2 FQNEAQ come from the germline V gene (reference sequence). Germline trimming cut 3 bases from V and 6 bases from J; bases unmatched to any gene: 5. The length of the CDR3 is 14 residues. The CDR3 loop reads CASSFQVAGNEQFF. The DNA for the CDR3 is TGTGCCAGCAGCTTCCAAGTAGCGGGCAATGAGCAGTTCTTC.

This chain uses TRBV7-8 with TRBJ1-1; D gene uncertain. Looked up from germline, CDR1 is SGHVS and CDR2 is FQNEAQ. This CDR3 comprises 12 residues. V was trimmed by 3 bases and J by 5 bases, leaving 7 bases between them. CDR3 DNA sequence: TGTGCCAGCAGCTTCCCCGAGACTGAAGCTTTCTTT. This translates into CASSFPETEAFF.

The chain recombines TRBV12-3 or TRBV12-4 with TRBJ2-4, with 11 bases fitting TRBD1. The last part of the DNA fits TRBJ2-7 better; the J call may be wrong. This CDR3 spans 15 amino acids. CDR3 bases: TGTGCCAGCAGTGCACGTGGACAGGGGGCATACGAGCAGTACTTC. This codes for CASSARGQGAYEQYF.

The rearrangement uses TRBV29-1 and TRBJ1-2; D is perhaps TRBD1 (6 bases). Germline V gene lookup returns CDR1 SQVTM and CDR2 ANQGSEA. The CDR3 is 13 amino acids. The CDR3 sequence: CNVAGGGSCGYTF. DNA for the CDR3: TGCAACGTGGCCGGGGGGGGCTCTTGCGGCTACACCTTC.

The chain joins TRBV6-5 to TRBJ2-1, with 10 bases aligning to TRBD1. V shed 4 bases, J shed 8 bases, and the junction held 8 bases outside the gene matches. There are 15 residues in the CDR3. CDR1 is MNHEY, CDR2 SVGAGI, per germline. For the CDR3, the DNA is TGTGCCAGCAGTTCACCCGGGACAGGGGCCGATGAGCAGTTCTTC. Translating it yields CASSSPGTGADEQFF.

The chain employs TRBV13 and TRBJ2-1; 10 positions match TRBD1. Germline lookup yields CDR1 PRHDT and CDR2 FYEKMQ (reference sequence). V was pared by 3 bases and J by 6 bases, with 5 bases of the junction left unmatched. The CDR3 totals 15 residues. This chain's CDR3 is CASSFRDRGGNEQFF. CDR3 sequence (DNA): TGTGCCAGCAGCTTCCGGGACAGGGGAGGCAATGAGCAGTTCTTC.